Following are 12 T cell receptor beta chains from one sample sequenced in a study of control samples from healthy donors and cancer patients. The table came from immunoSEQ multiplex PCR; TCRdb's copy has only in-frame clones and leaves some out. The sample lists 170,000 or so clones, roughly 92% occurring once. The sample taken for sequencing was blood. The source is a man in his thirties or forties in good health.

The V call is TRBV7-2, the J call TRBJ2-7; TRBD2 agrees at 10 bases. V gave up 5 bases and J gave up 0 bases; unmatched junction bases: 4. From germline, CDR1 is SGHTA and CDR2 FQGNSA. The CDR3 has 15 amino acids. CDR3 DNA: TGTGCCAGCAGCCGGAGCGGGGGGGGCTCCTACGAGCAGTACTTC. As protein: CASSRSGGGSYEQYF.

At least ten counts were recorded for this clone. This sequence joins TRBV18 and TRBJ1-5; D unclear. This CDR3 region has 15 residues. The V gene's germline CDR1 is KGHSH and CDR2 LQKENI. Trimming removed 3 bases from V and 3 bases from J, with 12 bases in between. This CDR3 is CASSPGGKANQPQHF. CDR3 nucleotide sequence: TGTGCCAGCTCACCGGGAGGGAAAGCCAATCAGCCCCAGCATTTT.

The chain recombines TRBV6-5 with TRBJ1-2; the match to TRBD1 covers 8 bases. Germline assignment: CDR1 MNHEY and CDR2 SVGAGI. J gave up 6 bases and V 6 bases, and 9 bases lay outside the gene matches. This CDR3 spans 14 amino acids. The CDR3 coding sequence is TGTGCCAGCAGCGACAGGGGTATAGCAGATGGCTACACCTTC. Its translation: CASSDRGIADGYTF.

CDR3 DNA: TGTGCCAGCAGCCAATACAGGGCCTCCGGGAGCTACACCTTC. The encoded protein is CASSQYRASGSYTF. The chain links TRBV11-2 to TRBJ1-2; TRBD1 is a possible D gene (6 bases). The germline V and J ends were trimmed by 5 bases and 9 bases, with 19 bases remaining between them. CDR3 size: 14 residues. Germline V CDR1 and CDR2: SGHAT, FQNNGV. Full variable domain (remainder filled in from reference TRBV11-2 and TRBJ1-2): EAGVAQSPRYKIIEKRQSVAFWCNPISGHATLYWYQQILGQGPKLLIQFQNNGVVDDSQLPKDRFSAERLKGVDSTLKIQPAKLEDSAVYLCASSQYRASGSYTFGSGTRLTVV.

The rearrangement links TRBV11-2 to TRBJ1-5; TRBD1 aligns across 8 bases. The CDR3 runs to 14 residues. The V segment lost 5 bases and the J segment 5 bases; nucleotides outside the gene matches: 5. The germline V gene has CDR1 SGHAT and CDR2 FQNNGV. CDR3 coding DNA: TGTGCCAGCAGCCTTGACAGGGGCCATCAGCCCCAGCATTTT. Encoded protein: CASSLDRGHQPQHF.

V is TRBV27 and J is TRBJ1-4; D is possibly TRBD1 (6 bases). V dropped 5 bases and J dropped 0 bases, with 16 bases sitting between them. From germline, CDR1 is MNHEY and CDR2 SMNVEV (reference sequence). This CDR3 is 17 amino acids long. CDR3 loop: CASSRRLDRTTNEKLFF. The CDR3 DNA reads as TGTGCCAGCAGTCGGCGGCTCGACAGGACAACTAATGAAAAACTGTTTTTT.

This clone was observed a handful of times. J is TRBJ2-5 and V is TRBV9; the D gene is possibly TRBD1 (6 bases). This CDR3 has 15 residues. Trimming pared 3 bases from V and 1 base from J, leaving 13 bases between. Germline V gene lookup returns CDR1 SGDLS and CDR2 YYNGEE. The CDR3 DNA reads as TGTGCCAGCAGCGCCGGACAGACCTTCCAAGAGACCCAGTACTTC. This translates into CASSAGQTFQETQYF.

The rearrangement links TRBV28 to TRBJ1-4; D gene unclear. The length of the CDR3 is 14 residues. Germline V gives CDR1 MDHEN, CDR2 SYDVKM. The V and J ends lost 2 bases and 3 bases respectively, with 7 bases between them. In DNA, the CDR3 is TGTGCCAGCAGTTTAATGGGCTCTAATGAAAAACTGTTTTTT. Its protein is CASSLMGSNEKLFF.

This chain uses TRBV5-1 with TRBJ2-3; 11 nucleotides match TRBD2. Per the germline V gene, CDR1 is SGHRS and CDR2 is YFSETQ. This CDR3 is 16 amino acids long. The V segment lost 4 bases and the J segment 4 bases; nucleotides outside the gene matches: 8. The CDR3 coding sequence is TGCGCCAGCAGCCTCGATGTAGCGGGAGGGGCAGATACGCAGTATTTT. Protein product: CASSLDVAGGADTQYF.

The rearrangement links TRBV2 to TRBJ1-1; no clear D gene. Trimming left V 5 bases short and J 5 bases short, with 12 bases between. This CDR3 is 13 amino acids long. Germline V CDR1 and CDR2: SNHLY, FYNNEI. The CDR3 DNA reads as TGTGCCAGCAGTACCGGGCTGGGGACTGAAGCTTTCTTT. Translating it yields CASSTGLGTEAFF.

The CDR3 region has the DNA TGTGCCAGCAGCTTCGACGGTCGATATAATTCACCCCTCCACTTT. Amino acid sequence: CASSFDGRYNSPLHF. The chain links TRBV7-9 to TRBJ1-6, with D hard to call. This CDR3 has 15 amino acids. V was shortened by 3 bases and J by 4 bases, with 10 bases between the two germline ends. From germline, CDR1 is SEHNR and CDR2 FQNEAQ (reference sequence).

The chain is built from TRBV9 and TRBJ1-3; the D is unclear. V was clipped by 0 bases and J by 0 bases, with 7 bases between them. Germline CDR1 reads SGDLS; CDR2 reads YYNGEE. The CDR3 loop spans 15 amino acids. The CDR3 protein is CASSVDGVSGNTIYF. In DNA, the CDR3 is TGTGCCAGCAGCGTAGATGGGGTCTCTGGAAACACCATATATTTT.